This TCR beta chain was sequenced in a study of T-cell memory formation after mild COVID-19. Across the whole study: Largely donor-specific TCR clusters were found. Study conclusions and caveats: Contracting clones from day 15 to 85 showed balanced CD4/CD8; later expanders favored CD4+. Detection of some responders pre-infection suggested pre-existing cross-reactive memory T cells participated.

This clonotype showed up many times. Its specificity is not known. Constant-segment primers served in 5'RACE that generated TCR alpha and TCR beta cDNA libraries bearing sample barcodes and UMIs. Via MiXCR, TCRdb re-called the 5' RACE reads, giving one row per CDR3 protein. Of around 320,000 distinct CDR3 sequences in the sample, around 27% were seen once. V was clipped by 4 bases and J by 1 base, with 32 bases between them. Germline-derived CDR1 and CDR2 are SGHDT and YYEEEE. There are 21 residues in the CDR3. The rearrangement links TRBV5-6 to TRBJ1-1, with D possibly TRBD1 on 6 matching bases. Material: PBMCs or a T cell subset sorted from them (not recorded which). This sequence was found in an adult woman who had mild COVID-19 (a few samples of this study predate the infection). Cell type and time point are not known. The CDR3 region is CASSQRRGGLGFRYRNTEAFF. In DNA, the CDR3 is TGTGCCAGCAGCCAAAGAAGAGGGGGATTGGGGTTTCGCTACAGGAACACTGAAGCTTTCTTT.